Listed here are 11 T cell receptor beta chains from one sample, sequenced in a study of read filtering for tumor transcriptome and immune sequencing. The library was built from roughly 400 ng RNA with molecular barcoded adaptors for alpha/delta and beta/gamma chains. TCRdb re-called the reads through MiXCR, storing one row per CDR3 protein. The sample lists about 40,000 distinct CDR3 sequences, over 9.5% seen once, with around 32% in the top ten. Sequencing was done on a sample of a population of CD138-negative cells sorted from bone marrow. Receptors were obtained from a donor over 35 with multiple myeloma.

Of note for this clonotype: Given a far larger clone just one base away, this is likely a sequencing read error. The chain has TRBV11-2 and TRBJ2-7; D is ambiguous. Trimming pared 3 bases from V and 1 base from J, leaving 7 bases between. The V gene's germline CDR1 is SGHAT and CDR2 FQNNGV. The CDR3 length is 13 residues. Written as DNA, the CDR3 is TGTGCCAGCAGCTTCTTGGGGTCCTACGAGCAGTACTTC. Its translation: CASSFLGSYEQYF. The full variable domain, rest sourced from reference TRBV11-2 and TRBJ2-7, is EAGVAQSPRYKIIEKRQSVAFWCNPISGHATLYWYQQILGQGPKLLIQFQNNGVVDDSQLPKDRFSAERLKGVDSTLKIQPAKLEDSAVYLCASSFLGSYEQYFGPGTRLTVT.

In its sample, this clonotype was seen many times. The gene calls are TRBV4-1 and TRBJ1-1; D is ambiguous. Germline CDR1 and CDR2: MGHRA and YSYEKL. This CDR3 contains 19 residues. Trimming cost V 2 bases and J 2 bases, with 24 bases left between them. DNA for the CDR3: TGCGCCAGCAGCCAAACCGGGCCCTGGCCGAGGGAAAAAAACACTGAAGCTTTCTTT. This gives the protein CASSQTGPWPREKNTEAFF.

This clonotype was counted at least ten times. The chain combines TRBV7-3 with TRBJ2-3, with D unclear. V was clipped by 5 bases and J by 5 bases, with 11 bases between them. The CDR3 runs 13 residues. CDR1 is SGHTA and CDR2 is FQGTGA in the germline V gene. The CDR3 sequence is CASSPRPVDTQYF. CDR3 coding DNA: TGTGCCAGCAGCCCAAGGCCCGTAGATACGCAGTATTTT.

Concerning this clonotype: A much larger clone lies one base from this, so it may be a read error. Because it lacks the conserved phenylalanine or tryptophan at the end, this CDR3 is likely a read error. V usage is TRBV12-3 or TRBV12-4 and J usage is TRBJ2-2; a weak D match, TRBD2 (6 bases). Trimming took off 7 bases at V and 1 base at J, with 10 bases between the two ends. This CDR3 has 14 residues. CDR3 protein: CASKGGQNTGELFL. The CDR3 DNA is TGTGCCAGCAAGGGAGGACAGAACACCGGGGAGCTGTTTCTT.

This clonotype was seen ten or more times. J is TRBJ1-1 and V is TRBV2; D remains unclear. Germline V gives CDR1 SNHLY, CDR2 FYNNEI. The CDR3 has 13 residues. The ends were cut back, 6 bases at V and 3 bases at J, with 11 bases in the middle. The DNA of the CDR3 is TGTGCCAGCAGACGCGACGGAGACACTGAAGCTTTCTTT. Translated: CASRRDGDTEAFF.

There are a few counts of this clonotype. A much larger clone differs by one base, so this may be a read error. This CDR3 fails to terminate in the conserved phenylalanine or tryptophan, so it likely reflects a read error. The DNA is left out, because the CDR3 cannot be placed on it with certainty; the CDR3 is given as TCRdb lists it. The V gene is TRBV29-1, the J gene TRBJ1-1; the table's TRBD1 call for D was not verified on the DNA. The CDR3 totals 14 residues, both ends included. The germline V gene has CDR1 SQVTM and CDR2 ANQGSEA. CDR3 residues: CSVDVGTGVLKLFL.

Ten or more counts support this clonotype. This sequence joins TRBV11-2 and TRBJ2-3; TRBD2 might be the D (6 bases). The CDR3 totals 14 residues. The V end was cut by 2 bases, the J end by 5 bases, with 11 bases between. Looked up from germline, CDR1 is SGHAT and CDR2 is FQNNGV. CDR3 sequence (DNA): TGTGCCAGCAGCTTAAGACGGGGGAAAGATACGCAGTATTTT. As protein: CASSLRRGKDTQYF.

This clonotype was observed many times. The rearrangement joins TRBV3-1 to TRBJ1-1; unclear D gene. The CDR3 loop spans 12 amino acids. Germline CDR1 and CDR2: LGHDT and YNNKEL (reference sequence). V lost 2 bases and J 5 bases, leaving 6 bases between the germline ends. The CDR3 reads CASSQSGTEAFF. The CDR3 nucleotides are TGTGCCAGCAGCCAATCTGGGACTGAAGCTTTCTTT.

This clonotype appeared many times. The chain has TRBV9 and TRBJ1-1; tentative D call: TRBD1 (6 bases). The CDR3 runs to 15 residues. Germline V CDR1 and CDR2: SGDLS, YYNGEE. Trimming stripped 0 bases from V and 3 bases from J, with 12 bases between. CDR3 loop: CASSVAQGLDTEAFF. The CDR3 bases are TGTGCCAGCAGCGTAGCTCAGGGGTTGGACACTGAAGCTTTCTTT.

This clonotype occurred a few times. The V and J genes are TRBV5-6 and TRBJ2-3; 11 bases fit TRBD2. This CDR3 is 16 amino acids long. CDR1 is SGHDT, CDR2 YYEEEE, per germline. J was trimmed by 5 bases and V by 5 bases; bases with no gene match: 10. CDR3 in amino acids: CASRSVASGRIDTQYF. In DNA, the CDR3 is TGTGCCAGCAGGAGTGTGGCTAGCGGGAGGATAGATACGCAGTATTTT.

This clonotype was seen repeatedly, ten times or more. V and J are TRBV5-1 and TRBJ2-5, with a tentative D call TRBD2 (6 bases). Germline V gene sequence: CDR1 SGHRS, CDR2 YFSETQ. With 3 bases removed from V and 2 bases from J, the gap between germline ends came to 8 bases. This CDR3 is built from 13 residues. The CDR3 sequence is CASSYAGQETQYF. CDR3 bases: TGCGCCAGCAGCTATGCGGGGCAAGAGACCCAGTACTTC.